These 12 T cell receptor beta chains were sequenced from one sample in a study of blood T cell repertoires in COVID-19. Measured with immunoSEQ multiplex PCR; TCRdb has only the in-frame clones, and not every one. The sample lists over 150,000 clones; 85% were seen once. What was sequenced was PBMCs or T cells enriched from blood (not recorded which). The receptors derive from a man aged 40-49 years who had recovered from COVID-19.

The chain couples TRBV30 to TRBJ1-6; D is unresolved. The CDR3 loop spans 13 amino acids. Trimming left V 3 bases short and J 10 bases short, with 13 bases between. CDR1 is GTSNPN, CDR2 SVGIG, per germline (reference sequence). The CDR3 coding sequence is TGTGCCTGGAGCGGGGAATGGTTCTCACCCCTCCACTTT. This sequence encodes CAWSGEWFSPLHF.

CDR3 DNA sequence: TGTGCCAGCAGCCTGCGACGGGTCTCTGGAAACACCATATATTTT. Amino acid sequence: CASSLRRVSGNTIYF. The chain couples TRBV7-2 to TRBJ1-3; D ambiguous. With 5 bases removed from V and 0 bases from J, the gap between germline ends came to 11 bases. Germline V gene data show CDR1 as SGHTA and CDR2 as FQGNSA. The CDR3 totals 15 residues.

The V gene is TRBV9, the J gene TRBJ2-5; TRBD2 is a possible D gene (5 bases). This CDR3 contains 15 residues. The V and J ends lost 0 bases and 1 base respectively, with 10 bases between them. Germline CDR1 and CDR2: SGDLS and YYNGEE. This CDR3 reads CASSVAPGIQETQYF. The CDR3, as DNA: TGTGCCAGCAGCGTAGCACCGGGGATCCAAGAGACCCAGTACTTC.

The V call is TRBV7-9, the J call TRBJ2-7, with D unclear. CDR1 is SEHNR and CDR2 is FQNEAQ in the germline V gene (reference sequence). CDR3 length equals 13 residues. V lost 4 bases, J lost 3 bases, and 10 bases lay in between. CDR3 DNA: TGTGCCAGCAGCTCTAACTCGTACTACGAGCAGTACTTC. This gives the protein CASSSNSYYEQYF.

This clone appeared a few times. V and J are TRBV4-2 and TRBJ2-7; weak D call: TRBD1 (6 bases). This CDR3 comprises 15 residues. Trimming removed 2 bases at V and 3 bases at J, with 14 bases between. Germline CDR1 and CDR2: LGHNA and YNFKEQ. CDR3 sequence: CASSQPGQLVYEQYF. The CDR3 DNA follows: TGTGCCAGCAGCCAACCTGGACAGTTAGTCTACGAGCAGTACTTC.

The chain employs TRBV16 and TRBJ2-7; 12 bases align to TRBD2. CDR1 is KGHSY, CDR2 FQNENV, per germline. CDR3 length: 16 amino acids. J lost 5 bases, V lost 5 bases, and 10 bases had no gene match. CDR3 nucleotide sequence: TGTGCCAGCAGCGGTCGACTAGCGGGGGAGGGCCACGAGCAGTACTTC. This translates into CASSGRLAGEGHEQYF.

This chain connects TRBV5-1 to TRBJ1-2; 10 bases map to TRBD1. Germline V lookup: CDR1 SGHRS, CDR2 YFSETQ. The CDR3 has 14 residues. J was trimmed by 4 bases and V by 2 bases; bases with no gene match: 2. Written as DNA, the CDR3 is TGCGCCAGCAGCTTCCGGGACAGGGGCTATGGCTACACCTTC. Protein sequence: CASSFRDRGYGYTF.

This clone was detected once. The chain carries TRBV5-6 and TRBJ1-2, with D perhaps matching TRBD1 (5 bases). CDR1 SGHDT and CDR2 YYEEEE come from the germline V gene. The germline V and J ends were trimmed by 8 bases and 4 bases, with 18 bases remaining between them. The CDR3 spans 14 residues. The CDR3 protein is CASRGQGSIYGYTF. The CDR3 nucleotides read TGTGCCAGTAGGGGCCAGGGAAGTATCTATGGCTACACCTTC.

The chain combines TRBV3-1 (or the pseudogene TRBV3-2) with TRBJ1-5, with 7 bases fitting TRBD1. This CDR3 is built from 13 residues. J gave up 6 bases and V 4 bases, and 3 bases lay outside the gene matches. Germline-derived CDR1 and CDR2 are LGHDT and YNNKEL (reference sequence). The CDR3 loop reads CASSPDRLQPQHF. The DNA of the CDR3 is TGTGCCAGCAGCCCGGACAGGCTTCAGCCCCAGCATTTT.

The gene calls are TRBV4-2 and TRBJ1-1; D uncertain. Trimming took off 2 bases at V and 0 bases at J, with 10 bases between the two ends. The CDR3 is 15 residues long. From germline, CDR1 is LGHNA and CDR2 YNFKEQ. Here the CDR3 reads CASSQNEGMNTEAFF. As DNA, the CDR3 is TGTGCCAGCAGCCAAAATGAGGGAATGAACACTGAAGCTTTCTTT.

The chain uses TRBV19 and TRBJ2-1, with 7 bases that match TRBD2. This CDR3 is built from 16 residues. J gave up 3 bases and V 6 bases, and 11 bases lay outside the gene matches. Germline CDR1 LNHDA, CDR2 SQIVND (reference sequence). The CDR3 is CASRESGPSGYNEQFF. The CDR3 DNA sequence: TGTGCCAGTAGGGAAAGCGGGCCTAGCGGCTACAATGAGCAGTTCTTC.

The V call is TRBV5-4, the J call TRBJ1-2, with a possible D match to TRBD1 (5 bases). V was cut by 4 bases and J by 8 bases, with 12 bases left in between. This CDR3 is built from 12 residues. The germline CDR1 and CDR2 sequences are SGHNT and YYREEE (reference sequence). The CDR3 DNA sequence: TGTGCCAGCAGCATTGCTAGGGGCGGCTACACCTTC. Translating it yields CASSIARGGYTF.